Following are 27 T cell receptor beta chains from one sample sequenced in a study of blood T cells in healthy people across ages. Using a J-beta primer mix together with a sample-barcoded 5' primer, a second PCR was run for about 6 to 12 cycles. TCRdb called the 5' RACE reads again in MiXCR, with one record for every CDR3 protein. Among some 780,000 distinct CDR3 sequences, roughly 56% were seen once, and the ten largest hold 20% to 30%. Sequencing was carried out using blood. All receptors derive from a man aged 40-55 years in good health.

The chain carries TRBV28 and TRBJ1-2; perhaps TRBD1 as D (5 bases). V gave up 8 bases and J gave up 6 bases, with 13 bases separating them. This CDR3 contains 12 residues. Germline V lookup: CDR1 MDHEN, CDR2 SYDVKM. The CDR3 here is CASRDLLDGYTF. DNA of the CDR3: TGTGCCAGCCGGGACCTTTTGGATGGCTACACCTTC.

V is TRBV20-1 and J is TRBJ1-5; 10 nucleotides line up with TRBD1. The CDR3 is 15 residues long. V lost 2 bases, J lost 5 bases, and 6 bases stayed unmatched. Germline CDR1 and CDR2: DFQATT and SNEGSKA (reference sequence). In DNA, the CDR3 is TGCAGTGCTAGACCCGTGACAGGGGGCTATCAGCCCCAGCATTTT. This sequence encodes CSARPVTGGYQPQHF.

V is TRBV2 and J is TRBJ1-2, with no clear D. Per the germline V gene, CDR1 is SNHLY and CDR2 is FYNNEI. V lost 5 bases, J lost 6 bases, and 16 bases lay in between. The CDR3 is made up of 14 amino acids. The CDR3 region has the DNA TGTGCCAGCAGTCAGGAGGTCTCTATAAATGGCTACACCTTC. This sequence encodes CASSQEVSINGYTF.

The chain carries TRBV7-2 and TRBJ1-1; D remains unclear. Trimming took 5 bases from V and 0 from J, leaving 10 bases between them. Germline V CDR1 and CDR2: SGHTA, FQGNSA. CDR3 length: 14 residues. CDR3 nucleotides: TGTGCCAGCAGCCCAAGATGGGTGAACACTGAAGCTTTCTTT. Residues: CASSPRWVNTEAFF.

This chain connects TRBV5-1 to TRBJ2-5, with 9 bases matching TRBD2. This CDR3 region has 15 residues. V gave up 2 bases and J gave up 5 bases; unmatched junction bases: 7. Germline V gene sequence: CDR1 SGHRS, CDR2 YFSETQ. The CDR3 DNA follows: TGCGCCAGCAGCTTAATAGCGGGAGAGGGTGAGACCCAGTACTTC. It translates to CASSLIAGEGETQYF.

The table lists this clonotype with many counts. The CDR3 DNA sequence: TGCAGTGCTAGACCTATCCCAGCTTTCTACAATGAGCAGTTCTTC. This translates into CSARPIPAFYNEQFF. The J gene is TRBJ2-1, the V gene TRBV20-1; D ambiguous. The V end was cut by 2 bases, the J end by 3 bases, with 14 bases between. The CDR3 is 15 amino acids. The germline gives CDR1 DFQATT, CDR2 SNEGSKA (reference sequence).

The V and J genes are TRBV3-1 and TRBJ2-1, with 10 bases identical to TRBD2. Germline trimming cut 7 bases from V and 2 bases from J; bases unmatched to any gene: 8. The germline V gene encodes CDR1 LGHDT and CDR2 YNNKEL (reference sequence). This CDR3 has 16 amino acids. The CDR3 nucleotides are TGTGCCAGCAAATCGCAGGGGACTAGCGCCTACAATGAGCAGTTCTTC. Its protein product is CASKSQGTSAYNEQFF.

This clonotype was recorded a few times. This chain joins TRBV2 and TRBJ2-1, with 8 bases fitting TRBD1. V shed 3 bases and J 9 bases; nucleotides not matched to a gene: 7. The CDR3 loop spans 14 amino acids. The germline V gene has CDR1 SNHLY and CDR2 FYNNEI. Written as DNA, the CDR3 is TGTGCCAGCAGTGATCGCCAGGGGGCTGGTGAGCAGTTCTTC. Amino acid sequence: CASSDRQGAGEQFF.

The rearrangement uses TRBV20-1 and TRBJ2-4; tentative D call: TRBD2 (7 bases). TRBJ2-7 explains the end of the DNA better; the J call may be wrong. Germline V gene data show CDR1 as DFQATT and CDR2 as SNEGSKA (reference sequence). CDR3 length: 13 amino acids. The CDR3 spells CSAARGAPYEQYF. The DNA for the CDR3 is TGCAGTGCCGCCCGGGGGGCCCCCTACGAGCAGTACTTC.

With respect to this clonotype: One junction end does not reproduce the germline sequence, and a read error may be involved. This chain joins TRBV5-1 and TRBJ1-2, with D hard to call. The CDR3 loop spans 16 amino acids. Germline values: CDR1 SGHRS, CDR2 YFSETQ. CDR3 loop: CASSLALVPGGIGYTF. The CDR3 DNA reads as TGCGCCAGTAGCTTGGCCTTGGTGCCAGGAGGTATTGGCTACACCTTC.

CDR3 DNA: TGCAGTGCTGCCTTAGGAGCGGGGAGTGAGGAGCAGTACTTC. Its translation is CSAALGAGSEEQYF. V usage is TRBV20-1 and J usage is TRBJ2-5; 7 bases fit TRBD2. CDR1 is DFQATT and CDR2 is SNEGSKA in the germline V gene (reference sequence). There are 14 residues in the CDR3. Germline trimming cut 5 bases from V and 11 bases from J; bases unmatched to any gene: 17.

A few counts support this clonotype. The chain joins TRBV15 to TRBJ1-2; D might be TRBD1 (5 bases). CDR3 length: 13 amino acids. Trimming removed 0 bases at V and 5 bases at J, with 7 bases between. CDR1 and CDR2 from the germline V gene are LNHNV and YYDKDF (reference sequence). The CDR3 DNA sequence: TGTGCCACCAGCAGAGATAGACAGTATGGCTACACCTTC. Translated: CATSRDRQYGYTF.

A few counts support this clonotype. The gene calls are TRBV2 and TRBJ2-3, with 9 bases lining up with TRBD1. The CDR3 covers 14 residues. Germline V gives CDR1 SNHLY, CDR2 FYNNEI. Losses at the gene ends were 6 bases for V and 3 bases for J; bases not matched to a gene: 4. The chain's CDR3 is CASRTGTGTDTQYF. In nucleotides, the CDR3 is TGTGCCAGCAGGACTGGGACAGGGACAGATACGCAGTATTTT.

This chain joins TRBV18 and TRBJ2-3, with TRBD1 matching 7 bases. The CDR3 is 18 amino acids. V shed 3 bases, J shed 0 bases, and the junction held 12 bases outside the gene matches. Germline V CDR1 and CDR2: KGHSH, LQKENI. The CDR3 here is CASSPFFTGTASTDTQYF. CDR3 DNA sequence: TGTGCCAGCTCACCTTTTTTCACCGGGACAGCGAGCACAGATACGCAGTATTTT.

This clonotype was recorded many times. The V call is TRBV4-1, the J call TRBJ2-1; 11 bases are shared with TRBD2. The CDR3 covers 16 residues. The germline gives CDR1 MGHRA, CDR2 YSYEKL. The V and J ends lost 0 bases and 6 bases, in that order; junction bases with no gene match: 4. For the CDR3, the DNA is TGCGCCAGCAGCCAAGATCCTAGCGGGAGGTTCAATGAGCAGTTCTTC. Amino acids: CASSQDPSGRFNEQFF.

The V gene is TRBV28, the J gene TRBJ2-5; possible D gene TRBD2, 6 bases. Germline V gene data show CDR1 as MDHEN and CDR2 as SYDVKM. This CDR3 spans 15 amino acids. V shed 2 bases and J shed 1 base, with 11 bases lying between them. The CDR3 region is CASSLIAALQETQYF. CDR3 nucleotide sequence: TGTGCCAGCAGTTTAATAGCGGCACTCCAAGAGACCCAGTACTTC.

The V and J genes are TRBV7-2 and TRBJ2-3, with TRBD2 matching over 8 bases. J gave up 2 bases and V 2 bases, and 15 bases lay outside the gene matches. CDR3 length: 19 amino acids. CDR1 SGHTA and CDR2 FQGNSA come from the germline V gene. The CDR3 DNA reads as TGTGCCAGCAGCTTACCAGTAGCGGGGAGGGGACCTCTCACAGATACGCAGTATTTT. As protein: CASSLPVAGRGPLTDTQYF.

This chain links TRBV9 with TRBJ2-5; D might be TRBD1 or TRBD2, each matching 6 bases. The J call may be faulty, since TRBJ2-1 better matches the DNA end. The germline V gene has CDR1 SGDLS and CDR2 YYNGEE. This CDR3 is 14 amino acids long. The CDR3 DNA follows: TGTGCCAGCAGCCAAGGGGGGATCCAAGAGACCCAGTTCTTC. Amino acid sequence: CASSQGGIQETQFF.

This clonotype showed up many times. The genes are TRBV12-3 or TRBV12-4 and TRBJ1-1, with D possibly being TRBD1 (6 bases). V was shortened by 1 base and J by 5 bases, with 20 bases between the two germline ends. The CDR3 loop spans 17 amino acids. CDR3 sequence reads: CASSLGGLGGGGTEAFF. In DNA form, the CDR3 reads TGTGCCAGCAGTTTAGGCGGGCTGGGGGGCGGAGGGACTGAAGCTTTCTTT.

CDR3 bases: TGTGCCAGCAGCGTAGGACTAGAAAGGGGCCAGTACTTC. Protein: CASSVGLERGQYF. The rearrangement links TRBV7-2 to TRBJ2-5; 7 bases line up with TRBD2. The V segment lost 5 bases and the J segment 10 bases; nucleotides outside the gene matches: 10. The germline gives CDR1 SGHTA, CDR2 FQGNSA. This CDR3 is 13 amino acids long.

The sample holds one count of this clonotype. The chain combines TRBV5-1 with TRBJ2-7; the match to TRBD1 covers 9 bases. The germline CDR1 and CDR2 sequences are SGHRS and YFSETQ. This CDR3 comprises 15 residues. V gave up 4 bases and J gave up 7 bases; unmatched junction bases: 12. This CDR3 reads CASSPPTGGSNEQYF. The CDR3 DNA is TGCGCCAGCAGCCCCCCGACAGGGGGTAGTAATGAGCAGTACTTC.

This clonotype appeared many times. The chain uses TRBV18 and TRBJ2-6, with 7 positions matching TRBD1. This CDR3 spans 18 amino acids. The V gene end was trimmed by 6 bases and the J gene end by 0 bases; junction bases not matched to a gene: 11. The germline V gene has CDR1 KGHSH and CDR2 LQKENI. CDR3 coding DNA: TGTGCCAGCTCTCCAGGGACAGTCACCACCTCTGGGGCCAACGTCCTGACTTTC. Residues: CASSPGTVTTSGANVLTF.

In this sample, this clonotype turned up once. The chain links TRBV27 to TRBJ2-3; D might be TRBD1 or TRBD2, each matching 5 bases. This CDR3 comprises 14 residues. Deletions cut 4 bases from V and 2 bases from J, with 10 bases between. Germline CDR1 reads MNHEY; CDR2 reads SMNVEV (reference sequence). DNA of the CDR3: TGTGCCAGCAGTTGGGACCTTACCACAGATACGCAGTATTTT. Its translation is CASSWDLTTDTQYF.

There are a few counts of this clonotype. The chain has TRBV5-1 and TRBJ2-3; D perhaps matches TRBD1 (7 bases). Trimming pared 4 bases from V and 4 bases from J, leaving 13 bases between. This CDR3 spans 14 amino acids. The germline CDR1 and CDR2 sequences are SGHRS and YFSETQ. The CDR3 region is CASSLGGGPDTQYF. CDR3 nucleotide sequence: TGCGCCAGCAGCCTCGGAGGGGGCCCAGATACGCAGTATTTT.

With respect to this clonotype: One junction end disagrees with the germline gene, perhaps due to a read error. The rearrangement joins TRBV5-1 to TRBJ1-6; the match to TRBD1 covers 7 bases. The CDR3 is 16 amino acids. Germline V gives CDR1 SGHRS, CDR2 YFSETQ. In DNA, the CDR3 is TGCGCCAGCAGCTTCCTTACCGGACAGGAAAATTCACCCCCCCACTTT. Residues: CASSFLTGQENSPPHF.

The chain carries TRBV4-2 and TRBJ2-5; possibly TRBD1 for D (6 bases). The germline gives CDR1 LGHNA, CDR2 YNFKEQ. The CDR3 is made up of 14 amino acids. V lost 2 bases to trimming and J lost 5 bases, with 12 bases between them. The CDR3 DNA sequence: TGTGCCAGCAGCCAACAGGGGTCGGTTGAGACCCAGTACTTC. Its protein product is CASSQQGSVETQYF.

This clonotype was observed a few times. The chain is built from TRBV27 and TRBJ2-7, with 8 bases fitting TRBD2. CDR1 and CDR2 from the germline V gene are MNHEY and SMNVEV (reference sequence). J gave up 0 bases and V 2 bases, and 3 bases lay outside the gene matches. The CDR3 has 15 amino acids. DNA of the CDR3: TGTGCCAGCAGTTTAAGGGCGGGAGGCTCCTACGAGCAGTACTTC. It yields the protein CASSLRAGGSYEQYF.